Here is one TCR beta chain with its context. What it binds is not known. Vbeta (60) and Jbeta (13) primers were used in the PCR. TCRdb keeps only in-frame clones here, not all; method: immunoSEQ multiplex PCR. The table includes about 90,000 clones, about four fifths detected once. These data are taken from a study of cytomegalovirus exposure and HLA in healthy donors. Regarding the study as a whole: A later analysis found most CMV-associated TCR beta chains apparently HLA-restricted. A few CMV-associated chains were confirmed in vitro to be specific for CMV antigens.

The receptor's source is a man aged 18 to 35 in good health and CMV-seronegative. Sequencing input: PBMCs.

The CDR3 reads CASRRQGKQFF. CDR3 DNA sequence: TGTGCCAGCAGACGCCAGGGGAAGCAGTTCTTC. The V and J genes are TRBV6-5 and TRBJ2-1; D might be TRBD1 (6 bases). The V end was cut by 6 bases, the J end by 11 bases, with 11 bases between. Germline loops: CDR1 MNHEY, CDR2 SVGAGI. This CDR3 has 11 residues.